These T cell receptor beta chains were read from a single sample in a study of blood T cell repertoires in COVID-19. The data were produced by immunoSEQ multiplex PCR, yet TCRdb's version contains in-frame clones alone and is incomplete. The table includes roughly 300,000 clones, roughly 88% detected once. The specimen sequenced was peripheral blood. These receptor sequences come from a man aged 18 to 29 with active or convalescent COVID-19. CDR3s include the opening cysteine and the closing phenylalanine or tryptophan. Each record gives: CDR3 length, V gene, D gene, clone size, J gene, CDR3 protein, CDR3 DNA. A D gene is named only where the DNA matches it firmly. Clone size is stated in some rows and not others, as once, few, many or a class when expanded.

16	TRBV4-3	TRBD1	-	TRBJ2-7	CASSHSKTGESYEQYF	TGCGCCAGCAGCCACTCAAAGACAGGGGAGTCCTACGAGCAGTACTTC
12	TRBV27	TRBD1	-	TRBJ2-7	CASSSGGHEQYF	TGTGCCAGCAGCTCAGGGGGCCACGAGCAGTACTTC
15	TRBV7-2	-	-	TRBJ2-7	CASSLGFFREDEQYF	TGTGCCAGCAGCTTAGGCTTTTTCAGGGAGGACGAGCAGTACTTC
13	TRBV2	-	few	TRBJ1-2	CASSGGSRDGYTF	TGTGCCAGCAGTGGGGGCTCCAGGGATGGCTACACCTTC
14	TRBV5-6	-	-	TRBJ1-6	CASSLGGSNSPLHF	TGTGCCAGCAGCTTGGGGGGCTCTAATTCACCCCTCCACTTT
15	TRBV9	TRBD1	-	TRBJ2-5	CASSVAKGAGETQYF	TGTGCCAGCAGCGTAGCTAAGGGGGCAGGAGAGACCCAGTACTTC
15	TRBV5-4	TRBD1	-	TRBJ1-2	CASSLALTGHYGYTF	TGTGCCAGCAGCTTGGCCCTGACAGGGCACTATGGCTACACCTTC
14	TRBV4-2	-	-	TRBJ2-5	CASSSSDYQETQYF	TGTGCCAGCAGTTCCTCTGACTACCAAGAGACCCAGTACTTC
13	TRBV2	-	once	TRBJ2-7	CASSSPVPYEQYF	TGTGCCAGCTCCAGTCCCGTCCCCTACGAGCAGTACTTC
15	TRBV2	TRBD2	-	TRBJ2-2	CASRPTSGGSGELFF	TGTGCCAGCAGACCGACTAGCGGGGGATCCGGGGAGCTGTTTTTT
16	TRBV6-2/TRBV6-3	TRBD1	-	TRBJ2-1	CASSYRGQGFLNEQFF	TGTGCCAGCAGTTACCGCGGACAGGGGTTTCTGAATGAGCAGTTCTTC
15	TRBV6-6	TRBD1	-	TRBJ1-1	CASRLGQGLNTEAFF	TGTGCCAGCAGGCTTGGACAGGGGCTGAACACTGAAGCTTTCTTT
16	TRBV7-3	TRBD1	-	TRBJ1-5	CASSTRTGDRVEPQHF	TGTGCCAGCAGCACAAGGACAGGGGATAGGGTAGAGCCCCAGCATTTT
14	TRBV19	-	-	TRBJ1-4	CASSVSLGEGKLFF	TGTGCCAGTAGTGTTAGTCTCGGAGAGGGAAAACTGTTTTTT
12	TRBV9	TRBD1	-	TRBJ2-7	CASSGDSYEQYF	TGTGCCAGCAGCGGGGACAGCTACGAGCAGTACTTC
13	TRBV2	TRBD2	-	TRBJ2-1	CASSTLAGGTEFF	TGTGCCAGCAGTACACTAGCGGGGGGCACCGAGTTCTTC
13	TRBV27	TRBD1	-	TRBJ2-7	CASRPGQFYEQYF	TGTGCCAGCAGGCCGGGACAGTTCTACGAGCAGTACTTC
15	TRBV4-1	TRBD1	once	TRBJ1-2	CASSQVTGGNYGYTF	TGCGCCAGCAGCCAAGTTACAGGGGGTAACTATGGCTACACCTTC
15	TRBV11-3	-	-	TRBJ1-2	CASSPRRAGDYGYTF	TGTGCCAGCAGCCCCCGGCGGGCAGGGGACTATGGCTACACCTTC
13	TRBV11-2	-	-	TRBJ2-7	CASSLDRTYEQYF	TGTGCCAGCAGTCTCGACAGAACCTACGAGCAGTACTTC
14	TRBV24-1	-	-	TRBJ2-7	CATSDPSGPPEQYF	TGTGCCACCAGTGATCCCAGCGGGCCTCCCGAGCAGTACTTC
14	TRBV7-9	-	-	TRBJ1-5	CASSLAQGNQPQHF	TGTGCCAGCAGCTTAGCACAGGGTAATCAGCCCCAGCATTTT
14	TRBV6-5	-	-	TRBJ1-2	CANRRGVGPYGYTF	TGTGCCAACCGTCGGGGGGTCGGACCATATGGCTACACCTTC
15	TRBV2	-	-	TRBJ1-3	CASIQGTSSGNTIYF	TGTGCCAGCATTCAGGGGACCAGCTCTGGAAACACCATATATTTT
15	TRBV2	TRBD2	-	TRBJ2-1	CASRAPSGGLNEQFF	TGTGCCAGCAGGGCCCCCAGCGGGGGCTTGAATGAGCAGTTCTTC
19	TRBV6-4	TRBD1	-	TRBJ1-4	CASSDSTGRGQSTNEKLFF	TGTGCCAGCAGTGACTCGACAGGCAGGGGACAGTCAACTAATGAAAAACTGTTTTTT
16	TRBV6-1	-	-	TRBJ1-5	CASSESVQGGNQPQHF	TGTGCCAGCAGTGAATCTGTACAGGGAGGCAATCAGCCCCAGCATTTT
14	TRBV19	TRBD2	-	TRBJ2-2	CASSSSGGAGELFF	TGTGCCAGTAGTTCCAGCGGGGGGGCCGGGGAGCTGTTTTTT
17	TRBV4-1	TRBD1	-	TRBJ2-6	CASSRGQGASGANVLTF	TGCGCCAGCAGCCGGGGACAGGGGGCTTCTGGGGCCAACGTCCTGACTTTC
15	TRBV25-1	TRBD2	-	TRBJ2-5	CASSELLAGAETQYF	TGTGCCAGCAGTGAACTCCTAGCGGGGGCAGAGACCCAGTACTTC
16	TRBV3-1/TRBV3-2	TRBD1	-	TRBJ1-2	CASSDPPGQGVYGYTF	TGTGCCAGCAGCGACCCGCCGGGACAGGGGGTTTATGGCTACACCTTC
17	TRBV9	-	-	TRBJ2-3	CASSVPTVGHDTDTQYF	TGTGCCAGCAGCGTACCGACAGTGGGCCACGACACAGATACGCAGTATTTT
14	TRBV4-1	-	-	TRBJ1-4	CASSQRGGAEKLFF	TGCGCCAGCAGCCAAAGGGGCGGTGCTGAAAAACTGTTTTTT
11	TRBV5-6	-	once	TRBJ1-2	CASSLGGGYTF	TGTGCCAGCAGCTTGGGTGGCGGCTACACCTTC
14	TRBV25-1	-	-	TRBJ2-3	CASSASQGTDTQYF	TGTGCCAGCAGTGCTTCCCAGGGGACAGATACGCAGTATTTT
15	TRBV6-5	TRBD2	once	TRBJ2-3	CASISTPGGSDTQYF	TGTGCCAGCATCTCTACTCCGGGAGGATCAGATACGCAGTATTTT
20	TRBV10-3	TRBD1	once	TRBJ2-3	CAISGHPLGHSEGATDTQYF	TGTGCCATCAGTGGCCACCCACTGGGACACTCCGAGGGGGCCACAGATACGCAGTATTTT
13	TRBV24-1	-	-	TRBJ1-1	CATSDLGGGEAFF	TGTGCCACCAGTGATTTGGGCGGAGGGGAAGCTTTCTTT
16	TRBV9	-	-	TRBJ2-1	CASSTPRGRSYNEQFF	TGTGCCAGCAGCACCCCTCGCGGGCGTTCCTACAATGAGCAGTTCTTC
17	TRBV7-9	TRBD1	-	TRBJ1-3	CASSSWTGPASGNTIYF	TGTGCCAGCAGCTCATGGACAGGGCCTGCATCTGGAAACACCATATATTTT
18	TRBV7-3	TRBD2	-	TRBJ2-2	CASSPGSGTSGGPGELFF	TGTGCCAGCAGCCCAGGATCTGGGACTAGCGGGGGTCCCGGGGAGCTGTTTTTT
14	TRBV7-2	-	-	TRBJ2-3	CASSQDSNTDTQYF	TGTGCCAGCAGCCAGGACTCAAACACAGATACGCAGTATTTT
14	TRBV13	TRBD1	-	TRBJ1-1	CASSTGQGFTEAFF	TGTGCCAGCAGCACCGGACAGGGGTTCACTGAAGCTTTCTTT
14	TRBV5-1	TRBD1	-	TRBJ2-3	CASSLGQGADTQYF	TGCGCCAGCAGCCTCGGACAGGGCGCAGATACGCAGTATTTT
14	TRBV5-1	-	once	TRBJ1-2	CASSAGGIWYGYTF	TGCGCCAGCAGTGCCGGGGGTATTTGGTATGGCTACACCTTC
17	TRBV5-6	TRBD1	many	TRBJ1-3	CASSFTGGDYSGNTIYF	TGTGCCAGCAGCTTTACAGGGGGCGACTACTCTGGAAACACCATATATTTT
17	TRBV5-8	TRBD1	-	TRBJ1-2	CASSLLFRGQGIYGYTF	TGTGCCAGCAGCTTGTTGTTTCGCGGACAGGGTATCTATGGCTACACCTTC
13	TRBV12-3/TRBV12-4	-	-	TRBJ1-3	CASQGGPGNTIYF	TGTGCCAGCCAAGGGGGACCTGGAAACACCATATATTTT
16	TRBV13	-	-	TRBJ2-2	CASSPAGTAGAGELFF	TGTGCCAGCAGCCCCGCCGGGACAGCGGGCGCCGGGGAGCTGTTTTTT
16	TRBV4-1	TRBD1	-	TRBJ1-1	CASSSGQGKLFTEAFF	TGCGCCAGCAGCTCGGGACAGGGGAAATTATTTACTGAAGCTTTCTTT
17	TRBV7-2	TRBD1	-	TRBJ2-7	CASSLSITGAIAYEQYF	TGTGCCAGCAGTCTTAGTATCACAGGGGCGATTGCCTACGAGCAGTACTTC
12	TRBV7-2	-	-	TRBJ1-1	CASSPQGIEAFF	TGTGCCAGCAGCCCACAGGGTATCGAAGCTTTCTTT
14	TRBV5-1	-	-	TRBJ1-4	CASKQSPNFEKLFF	TGCGCCAGCAAACAGTCGCCCAATTTTGAAAAACTGTTTTTT
15	TRBV7-9	TRBD2	-	TRBJ2-1	CASSLVRGAYNEQFF	TGTGCCAGCAGCTTAGTGCGGGGGGCCTACAATGAGCAGTTCTTC
14	TRBV5-1	TRBD1	-	TRBJ1-2	CASRLGQSNYGYTF	TGCGCCAGCAGGTTGGGACAGAGTAACTATGGCTACACCTTC
12	TRBV25-1	-	-	TRBJ1-1	CASSVGGLGAFF	TGTGCCAGCAGTGTGGGAGGGCTGGGAGCTTTCTTT
11	TRBV25-1	-	few	TRBJ1-2	CASSAPYGYTF	TGTGCCAGCAGTGCCCCTTATGGCTACACCTTC
10	TRBV6-5	-	-	TRBJ1-1	CASSYSEAFF	TGTGCCAGCAGCTATAGTGAAGCTTTCTTT